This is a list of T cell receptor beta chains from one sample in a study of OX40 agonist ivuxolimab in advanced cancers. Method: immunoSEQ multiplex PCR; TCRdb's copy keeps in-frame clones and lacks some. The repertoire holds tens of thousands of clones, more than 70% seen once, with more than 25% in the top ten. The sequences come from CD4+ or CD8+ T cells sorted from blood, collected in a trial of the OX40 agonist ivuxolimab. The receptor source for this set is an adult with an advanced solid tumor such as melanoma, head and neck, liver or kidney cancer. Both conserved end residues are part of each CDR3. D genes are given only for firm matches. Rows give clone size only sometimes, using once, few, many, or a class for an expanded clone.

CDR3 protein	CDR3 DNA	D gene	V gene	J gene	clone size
CASSQYVGGNQPQHF	TGCGCCAGCAGCCAATATGTAGGGGGCAATCAGCCCCAGCATTTT	-	TRBV4-1	TRBJ1-5	-
CASSFLRGTAGNEGELFF	TGTGCCAGCAGTTTTCTTCGGGGGACAGCAGGCAATGAGGGGGAGCTGTTTTTT	-	TRBV27	TRBJ2-2	-
CAISESEVGFEAFF	TGTGCCATCAGTGAGTCGGAGGTTGGGTTCGAAGCTTTCTTT	-	TRBV10-3	TRBJ1-1	once
CASRGGQGYNEQFF	TGTGCCAGCAGAGGCGGACAGGGGTACAATGAGCAGTTCTTC	TRBD1	TRBV7-9	TRBJ2-1	once
CATSRDWGSGRAEDTQYF	TGTGCCACCAGCAGAGATTGGGGTAGCGGGAGGGCCGAAGATACGCAGTATTTT	TRBD2	TRBV15	TRBJ2-3	-
CASSEALLGGTGELFF	TGCGCCAGCAGTGAGGCCCTATTGGGTGGCACCGGGGAGCTGTTTTTT	-	TRBV10-1	TRBJ2-2	-
CASSFTSGSNYEQYF	TGTGCCAGTAGTTTCACTAGCGGGAGTAACTACGAGCAGTACTTC	TRBD2	TRBV19	TRBJ2-7	-
CASSETTRHRNNEQFF	TGTGCCAGCAGCGAAACAACCCGTCACAGAAACAATGAGCAGTTCTTC	-	TRBV7-8	TRBJ2-1	-
CSVGETSGYTF	TGCAGCGTTGGGGAAACATCTGGCTACACCTTC	-	TRBV29-1	TRBJ1-2	-
CASSYTQGAYEQYF	TGTGCCAGCAGCTACACCCAGGGGGCCTACGAGCAGTACTTC	TRBD1	TRBV11-2	TRBJ2-7	-
CASRQIERVEQFF	TGTGCCAGCAGACAAATCGAGCGGGTTGAGCAGTTCTTC	-	TRBV27	TRBJ2-1	-
CATSRTSGEEDNEQFF	TGTGCCACCAGCAGGACTAGCGGAGAAGAAGACAATGAGCAGTTCTTC	TRBD2	TRBV15	TRBJ2-1	-
CASSLAPGTYEQYF	TGTGCCAGCAGCTTAGCGCCGGGGACCTACGAGCAGTACTTC	-	TRBV7-6	TRBJ2-7	-
CAISELPPVSGGAGGVKKTQYF	TGTGCCATCAGTGAGCTCCCTCCCGTTAGCGGGGGGGCCGGAGGTGTCAAAAAGACCCAGTACTTC	TRBD2	TRBV10-3	TRBJ2-5	-
CAFPGQGNTEAFF	TGTGCCTTTCCGGGACAGGGGAACACTGAAGCTTTCTTT	TRBD1	TRBV2	TRBJ1-1	once
CASSLGLGNQPQHF	TGTGCCAGCAGTTTAGGACTGGGCAATCAGCCCCAGCATTTT	-	TRBV27	TRBJ1-5	-
CASSPAHGGELFF	TGTGCCAGCAGCCCAGCTCATGGCGGGGAGCTGTTTTTT	-	TRBV14	TRBJ2-2	many
CASSLSPGQGAFF	TGCGCCAGCAGCCTCTCACCGGGACAGGGGGCTTTCTTT	TRBD1	TRBV4-1	TRBJ1-1	-
CASSPLGPGELFF	TGTGCCAGCAGCCCCCTAGGGCCCGGGGAGCTGTTTTTT	-	TRBV7-6	TRBJ2-2	few
CASSPPRTSDTGELFF	TGTGCCAGCAGTCCACCTCGGACTAGCGACACCGGGGAGCTGTTTTTT	TRBD2	TRBV28	TRBJ2-2	-
CASSLTTTDTQYF	TGTGCTAGCAGCTTAACCACCACAGATACGCAGTATTTT	-	TRBV7-7	TRBJ2-3	-
CASSPRNEVEQFF	TGTGCCAGCAGCCCGCGTAACGAGGTTGAGCAGTTCTTC	-	TRBV11-3	TRBJ2-1	-
CASSPGQGAWDEQFF	TGTGCCAGCAGCCCGGGACAGGGGGCATGGGATGAGCAGTTCTTC	TRBD1	TRBV7-9	TRBJ2-1	-
CSARVGVEQYF	TGCAGTGCTAGGGTCGGGGTCGAGCAGTACTTC	-	TRBV20-1	TRBJ2-7	-
CASSLGGGSYNEQFF	TGTGCCAGCAGCTTGGGGGGGGGATCCTACAATGAGCAGTTCTTC	TRBD2	TRBV5-4	TRBJ2-1	-
CAWSRGQTTYNEQFF	TGTGCCTGGAGTCGTGGACAAACAACCTACAATGAGCAGTTCTTC	-	TRBV30	TRBJ2-1	-
CASSIGPNTEAFF	TGTGCCAGTAGTATTGGGCCGAACACTGAAGCTTTCTTT	-	TRBV19	TRBJ1-1	once
CASSLAPSEAGGSYNEQFF	TGTGCCAGCAGTCTAGCCCCCTCAGAAGCGGGGGGGTCCTACAATGAGCAGTTCTTC	TRBD2	TRBV11-3	TRBJ2-1	-
CASSYSVAGDHEQFF	TGTGCCAGCAGTTACTCGGTAGCGGGAGACCATGAGCAGTTCTTC	TRBD2	TRBV6-6	TRBJ2-1	-
CASSFEEGYEQYF	TGTGCCAGCAGCTTTGAAGAGGGCTACGAGCAGTACTTC	-	TRBV12-1	TRBJ2-7	-
CASSDSGAGAQHF	TGTGCCAGCAGTGATTCCGGGGCTGGGGCCCAGCATTTT	-	TRBV2	TRBJ1-5	-
CASSFGGGGYEQYF	TGTGCCAGCAGTTTCGGAGGGGGGGGTTACGAGCAGTACTTC	-	TRBV6-5	TRBJ2-7	few
CASSFWVGLEGEQYF	TGTGCCAGCAGCTTCTGGGTCGGCCTGGAAGGCGAGCAGTACTTC	-	TRBV5-6	TRBJ2-7	-
CASSLVGMETQYF	TGTGCCAGCAGCTTGGTGGGGATGGAGACCCAGTACTTC	-	TRBV5-8	TRBJ2-5	-
CASSLQGYNSPLHF	TGTGCCAGCAGTCTTCAGGGTTATAATTCACCCCTCCACTTT	-	TRBV27	TRBJ1-6	-
CASSVSNEQFF	TGTGCCAGCAGCGTAAGCAATGAGCAGTTCTTC	-	TRBV9	TRBJ2-1	-
CASSASSREELETQYF	TGCGCCAGCAGTGCCTCGTCGCGGGAGGAATTAGAGACCCAGTACTTC	TRBD2	TRBV10-1	TRBJ2-5	-
CASSWDGQGANIQYF	TGTGCCAGCAGCTGGGATGGACAGGGGGCGAACATTCAGTACTTC	TRBD1	TRBV5-6	TRBJ2-4	-